This record concerns one TCR beta chain sequence. Antigen unknown. The data are from a study of T cell responses to AZD1222 COVID-19 vaccine. General observations from the study: Baseline serostatus was positive in only a handful of AZD1222 recipients. The CD4 TCRs associated with vaccination extended across spike and predominated at 160-218 and 743-854. Mostly white British, mostly female donors; authors suggested clonal diversity may be underestimated. Sampling that yielded the repertoires occurred only after the peak T cell response.

Trimming shortened V by 4 bases and J by 0 bases, and 19 bases separated the two germline ends. Germline V gives CDR1 GTSNPN, CDR2 SVGIG (reference sequence). CDR3 length equals 17 residues. The protocol was immunoSEQ multiplex PCR, while the TCRdb copy is restricted to in-frame clones and leaves out a portion. Among some 120,000 clones listed, approximately 87% were seen once. The receptor comes from an adult in good health. The source was peripheral blood, collected on day 0 of AZD1222 vaccination. J is TRBJ1-3 and V is TRBV30, with D tentatively TRBD1 (6 bases). This CDR3 is CAWTVSGAIFSGNTIYF. The DNA for the CDR3 is TGTGCCTGGACGGTCTCAGGGGCTATATTCTCTGGAAACACCATATATTTT. The variable domain in full, with the rest retrieved from reference TRBV30 and TRBJ1-3, is SQTIHQWPATLVQPVGSPLSLECTVEGTSNPNLYWYRQAAGRGLQLLFYSVGIGQISSEVPQNLSASRPQDRQFILSSKKLLLSDSGFYLCAWTVSGAIFSGNTIYFGEGSWLTVV.